This T cell receptor beta chain was documented in a study of T cells in Graves' hyperthyroidism and ophthalmopathy. Findings and caveats of the study: By a 13 V-J model, ophthalmopathy was set apart from stable hyperthyroidism.

Trimming took 5 bases from V and 6 from J, leaving 20 bases between them. The CDR3 is 14 amino acids. Germline CDR1 DFQATT, CDR2 SNEGSKA (reference sequence). RNA transcripts served as the template for amplifying TCR beta CDR3 regions. First-round RT-PCR with HTBI primers amplified the TCR CDR3 region. TCRdb recomputed calls from the multiplex PCR reads with MiXCR, one row per CDR3 protein. There are more than 95,000 distinct CDR3 sequences in the sample; 47% occur only once, and about 28% lies in the top ten. Absent ophthalmopathy progression within 18 months defined stable Graves' hyperthyroidism. This clonotype was counted ten times or more. Its specificity is not known.

Sequencing used blood. The rearrangement links TRBV20-1 to TRBJ2-7; no clear D. The clonotype comes from a man between 35 and 55 years old with Graves' hyperthyroidism. The CDR3 reads CSALPLGSRREQYF. The CDR3 coding sequence is TGCAGTGCTCTCCCTCTTGGATCCCGACGCGAGCAGTACTTC.